The 31 T cell receptor beta chains given below trace back to one sample, sequenced in a study of T cell repertoires in aging, cancer and after chemotherapy. A mixed TRB-A/B primer pool amplified rearranged TRB by multiplex touch-down PCR. TCRdb reanalysed the multiplex PCR reads using MiXCR and keeps one entry per CDR3 protein. The table has 5,000 to 7,500 distinct CDR3 sequences, around 30% seen once; the top ten hold about 7.5%. Amplification of TCR beta used genomic DNA extracted from peripheral blood. Material: blood. The receptor source for this set is a human donor with a blood cancer.

Comment on this clonotype: A single base separates this from a much larger clone, so it may be a read error. V usage is TRBV6-1 and J usage is TRBJ1-2; 11 nucleotides match TRBD1. CDR1 is MNHNS and CDR2 is SASEGT in the germline V gene. The CDR3 covers 16 residues. J was trimmed by 5 bases and V by 1 base; bases with no gene match: 6. The CDR3 here is CASSEGTGGRGYGYTF. DNA of the CDR3: TGTGCCAGCAGTGAAGGGACAGGGGGCAGAGGGTATGGCTACACCTTC.

V gene TRBV15 combines with J gene TRBJ1-1; 7 nucleotides line up with TRBD1. The CDR3 is 21 amino acids. Trimming took 2 bases from V and 0 from J; bases not matched to a gene: 21. Germline lookup yields CDR1 LNHNV and CDR2 YYDKDF (reference sequence). DNA of the CDR3: TGTGCCACCAGCAGATATGGCCCATTGGACAGGCTATCGAGGATGAACACTGAAGCTTTCTTT. The encoded protein is CATSRYGPLDRLSRMNTEAFF.

This clonotype is deemed medium-sized. The rearrangement uses TRBV6-1 and TRBJ2-7; D unresolved. Trimming removed 2 bases at V and 2 bases at J, with 7 bases between. The germline gives CDR1 MNHNS, CDR2 SASEGT. The CDR3 runs 13 residues. The CDR3 DNA is TGTGCCAGCAGTGAAAACGGACCCTACGAGCAGTACTTC. Its protein is CASSENGPYEQYF.

This clonotype has more than one count but fewer than ten. The chain employs TRBV6-4 and TRBJ2-7, with 10 bases lining up with TRBD2. This CDR3 has 15 residues. Germline trimming cut 3 bases from V and 5 bases from J; bases unmatched to any gene: 7. Germline V lookup: CDR1 MRHNA, CDR2 SNTAGT. CDR3 amino acids: CASSEEAGGPHEQYF. DNA of the CDR3: TGTGCCAGCAGTGAGGAAGCGGGAGGGCCCCACGAGCAGTACTTC.

The chain carries TRBV6-5 and TRBJ1-5; TRBD1 might be the D (6 bases). Trimming left V 5 bases short and J 1 base short, with 9 bases between. The CDR3 spans 14 residues. Germline CDR1 MNHEY, CDR2 SVGAGI. CDR3 nucleotide sequence: TGTGCCAGCAGTCTAGGGGGAAGCAATCAGCCCCAGCATTTT. Translating gives CASSLGGSNQPQHF.

There are a few counts of this clonotype. V gene TRBV12-3 or TRBV12-4 combines with J gene TRBJ1-5; 7 bases map to TRBD1. The CDR3 loop spans 14 amino acids. The V gene end was trimmed by 7 bases and the J gene end by 0 bases; junction bases not matched to a gene: 3. The CDR3 sequence: CASKGTDSNQPQHF. The CDR3 DNA sequence: TGTGCCAGCAAAGGGACAGATAGCAATCAGCCCCAGCATTTT.

In its sample, this clonotype ranks as medium-sized. The chain recombines TRBV20-1 with TRBJ2-1; D is ambiguous. CDR1 is DFQATT and CDR2 is SNEGSKA in the germline V gene (reference sequence). V was clipped by 3 bases and J by 4 bases, with 10 bases between them. The CDR3 loop spans 13 amino acids. This CDR3 is CSARGRAYNEQFF. CDR3 bases: TGCAGTGCTAGGGGCCGAGCATACAATGAGCAGTTCTTC.

The chain recombines TRBV20-1 with TRBJ2-2, with 11 bases identical to TRBD2. The CDR3 runs 15 residues. V lost 2 bases, J lost 4 bases, and 3 bases stayed unmatched. The germline gives CDR1 DFQATT, CDR2 SNEGSKA (reference sequence). The CDR3 region has the DNA TGCAGTGCTAGAATAGCGGGAGGGGGCACCGGGGAGCTGTTTTTT. Encoded protein: CSARIAGGGTGELFF.

By frequency in the sample, this clonotype is medium-sized. This chain links TRBV18 with TRBJ2-7; 10 bases match TRBD1. The length of the CDR3 is 15 residues. The germline V gene encodes CDR1 KGHSH and CDR2 LQKENI. V was pared by 3 bases and J by 1 base, with 3 bases of the junction left unmatched. CDR3 residues: CASSPGTGVSYEQYF. The CDR3 DNA reads TGTGCCAGCTCACCCGGGACAGGGGTATCCTACGAGCAGTACTTC.

This clonotype is categorized as medium-sized (0.01 to 0.1%). The rearrangement uses TRBV13 and TRBJ2-5, with 12 bases aligning to TRBD2. The CDR3 consists of 15 residues. Trimming at V came to 2 bases and at J to 4 bases, leaving 2 bases not matched to a gene. The V gene's germline CDR1 is PRHDT and CDR2 FYEKMQ (reference sequence). The CDR3 loop reads CASSLRTSGTETQYF. CDR3 coding DNA: TGTGCCAGCAGCTTACGGACTAGCGGGACAGAGACCCAGTACTTC.

This clonotype turned up a few times. The chain employs TRBV13 and TRBJ1-6, with D perhaps matching TRBD1 (6 bases). Trimming cost V 3 bases and J 9 bases, with 12 bases left between them. This CDR3 is built from 14 residues. Germline assignment: CDR1 PRHDT and CDR2 FYEKMQ (reference sequence). The CDR3 region has the DNA TGTGCCAGCAGCTTTTCAGGGGCTGGTTCACCCCTCCACTTT. It yields the protein CASSFSGAGSPLHF.

Sample share makes this clonotype medium-sized. The DNA for the CDR3 is TGTGCCACCAGTGATCTCCGGACTAGCGGGGATACGCAGTATTTT. Encoded protein: CATSDLRTSGDTQYF. This sequence joins TRBV24-1 and TRBJ2-3; TRBD2 matches at 11 bases. The CDR3 runs to 15 residues. Germline V gene lookup returns CDR1 KGHDR and CDR2 SFDVKD. V shed 3 bases and J 6 bases; nucleotides not matched to a gene: 4.

This chain links TRBV5-4 with TRBJ1-6; weak D call: TRBD1 (6 bases). Per the germline V gene, CDR1 is SGHNT and CDR2 is YYREEE (reference sequence). V lost 0 bases and J 7 bases, leaving 17 bases between the germline ends. This CDR3 is built from 17 residues. The CDR3 DNA reads as TGTGCCAGCAGCTTGGACGCCGGGACATGGGTCAATTCACCCCTCCACTTT. Translated, it gives CASSLDAGTWVNSPLHF.

The chain is built from TRBV19 and TRBJ2-1; TRBD2 agrees at 10 bases. V shed 6 bases and J 4 bases; nucleotides not matched to a gene: 6. This CDR3 contains 15 residues. The germline gives CDR1 LNHDA, CDR2 SQIVND (reference sequence). CDR3: CASSLRAGGYNEQFF. The CDR3 bases are TGTGCCAGTAGCCTTCGAGCGGGAGGGTACAATGAGCAGTTCTTC.

This clonotype is judged medium-sized (0.01 to 0.1%). The chain carries TRBV18 and TRBJ2-1; 8 nucleotides match TRBD2. Germline V gene lookup returns CDR1 KGHSH and CDR2 LQKENI. V gave up 5 bases and J gave up 5 bases; unmatched junction bases: 14. CDR3 length equals 17 residues. The CDR3 loop reads CASSTNTRTSLDNEQFF. The CDR3 nucleotides read TGTGCCAGCTCAACGAACACCCGGACTAGCCTTGACAATGAGCAGTTCTTC.

The V gene is TRBV4-1, the J gene TRBJ2-3, with 7 bases matching TRBD2. V was clipped by 0 bases and J by 8 bases; unmatched bases: 8. The CDR3 contains 15 residues. Germline CDR1 reads MGHRA; CDR2 reads YSYEKL. CDR3 amino acids: CASSQDFGGRPTQYF. CDR3 DNA sequence: TGCGCCAGCAGCCAAGATTTCGGGGGGAGACCTACGCAGTATTTT.

This clonotype is labeled as medium-sized (0.01 to 0.1%). The V gene is TRBV5-6, the J gene TRBJ2-7; possibly TRBD1 for D (6 bases). Germline V CDR1 and CDR2: SGHDT, YYEEEE. This CDR3 is 15 amino acids long. The ends were cut back, 4 bases at V and 1 base at J, with 15 bases in the middle. This CDR3 is CASSGVRGVSYEQYF. The CDR3 bases are TGTGCCAGCAGCGGGGTCAGGGGAGTTTCCTACGAGCAGTACTTC.

V is TRBV20-1 and J is TRBJ1-1; D remains ambiguous. This CDR3 comprises 10 residues. CDR1 and CDR2 from the germline V gene are DFQATT and SNEGSKA (reference sequence). The CDR3 coding sequence is TGCAGCGGCTGGAACACTGAAGCTTTCTTT. Encoded protein: CSGWNTEAFF.

In this sample, this clonotype turned up a few times. This chain connects TRBV5-1 to TRBJ1-2, with 9 bases that match TRBD1. This CDR3 contains 16 residues. Germline-derived CDR1 and CDR2 are SGHRS and YFSETQ. Trimming at V came to 1 base and at J to 5 bases, leaving 9 bases not matched to a gene. The CDR3 sequence: CASSLFPGQGQYGYTF. The CDR3 nucleotides are TGCGCCAGCAGCTTGTTCCCGGGACAGGGACAATATGGCTACACCTTC.

This clonotype has a handful of counts. The chain recombines TRBV6-1 with TRBJ2-7; TRBD1 matches at 7 bases. The CDR3 has 12 residues. Germline V lookup: CDR1 MNHNS, CDR2 SASEGT. V dropped 11 bases and J dropped 6; count of bases not matched to a gene: 10. The CDR3: CAAGQVGGEQYF. The CDR3 nucleotides read TGTGCCGCCGGACAGGTGGGCGGCGAGCAGTACTTC.

The genes are TRBV24-1 and TRBJ1-2, with TRBD1 identical over 7 bases. Trimming at V came to 8 bases and at J to 8 bases, leaving 7 bases not matched to a gene. This CDR3 comprises 12 residues. Germline V lookup: CDR1 KGHDR, CDR2 SFDVKD. The CDR3 nucleotides read TGTGCCACCAACAACAGGGGCGGAGGCTACACCTTC. Translated, it gives CATNNRGGGYTF.

The chain recombines TRBV20-1 with TRBJ1-4; TRBD1 matches 7 bases. V trimming: 3 bases; J trimming: 3 bases; junction bases outside the gene matches: 7. CDR3 length equals 15 residues. The V gene's germline CDR1 is DFQATT and CDR2 SNEGSKA (reference sequence). The CDR3 protein is CSASFLGQANEKLFF. For the CDR3, the DNA is TGCAGTGCTAGTTTTCTTGGACAGGCTAATGAAAAACTGTTTTTT.

This clonotype counts as medium-sized. The J gene is TRBJ2-3, the V gene TRBV28; 7 bases align to TRBD2. The CDR3 loop spans 11 amino acids. Germline CDR1 MDHEN, CDR2 SYDVKM. J gave up 10 bases and V 10 bases, and 8 bases lay outside the gene matches. CDR3 coding DNA: TGTGCCACCACTCCGGGAGGAGCGCAGTATTTT. It codes for CATTPGGAQYF.

This clonotype was picked up a small number of times. The chain joins TRBV6-5 to TRBJ1-6, with D unclear. The V gene lost 5 bases and the J gene lost 5 bases, with 13 bases spanning the gap. This CDR3 has 15 residues. Germline loops: CDR1 MNHEY, CDR2 SVGAGI. CDR3 in DNA: TGTGCCAGCAGTACGGCGGCCTCGAATAATTCACCCCTCCACTTT. Protein product: CASSTAASNNSPLHF.

This clonotype showed up just a few times. V gene TRBV7-6 combines with J gene TRBJ2-7, with a tentative D call TRBD2 (5 bases). The CDR3 totals 14 residues. In germline, CDR1 is SGHVS, CDR2 FNYEAQ. Trimming took 5 bases from V and 3 from J, leaving 14 bases between them. Here the CDR3 DNA reads TGTGCCAGCAGCCCTGACTATAACGGCTACGAGCAGTACTTC. Protein: CASSPDYNGYEQYF.

As for this clonotype: A junction end diverges from the germline sequence, so it may reflect a read error. The DNA of the CDR3 is TGCGCCAGCAGCCGCGGACTAGACTACGAGCAGTACTTC. Amino acids: CASSRGLDYEQYF. The chain is built from TRBV4-2 and TRBJ2-7; 7 bases fit TRBD2. Germline V gene lookup returns CDR1 LGHNA and CDR2 YNFKEQ. The CDR3 length is 13 residues.

By share, this clonotype counts as medium-sized. The chain combines TRBV19 with TRBJ2-1; D gene uncertain. CDR3 length equals 15 residues. V dropped 3 bases and J dropped 2 bases, with 11 bases sitting between them. The germline CDR1 and CDR2 sequences are LNHDA and SQIVND (reference sequence). CDR3 region: CASSINSRAYNEQFF. CDR3 nucleotides: TGTGCCAGTAGTATTAATTCCAGAGCCTACAATGAGCAGTTCTTC.

CDR3 protein: CASSPVGGGYEQYF. The DNA for the CDR3 is TGCGCCAGCAGCCCGGTTGGAGGGGGCTACGAGCAGTACTTC. This sequence joins TRBV5-1 and TRBJ2-7, with D tentatively TRBD1 or TRBD2 (6 bases each). Trimming shortened V by 4 bases and J by 3 bases, and 14 bases separated the two germline ends. Germline values: CDR1 SGHRS, CDR2 YFSETQ. CDR3 length: 14 amino acids.

This clonotype has more than one count but fewer than ten. V usage is TRBV10-3 and J usage is TRBJ2-2; 9 nucleotides match TRBD2. CDR3 length: 15 amino acids. Germline CDR1 reads ENHRY; CDR2 reads SYGVKD. Losses at the gene ends were 6 bases for V and 2 bases for J; bases not matched to a gene: 4. Here the CDR3 DNA reads TGTGCCATCAGCAGCGGGAGGCTCAACACCGGGGAGCTGTTTTTT. Its protein product is CAISSGRLNTGELFF.

This clonotype was seen a single time. At one boundary the junction diverges from the germline segment, which might be a read error. The chain joins TRBV6-6 to TRBJ2-3; D is perhaps TRBD2 (5 bases). Germline-derived CDR1 and CDR2 are MNHNY and SVGAGI (reference sequence). The CDR3 is made up of 13 amino acids. CDR3 sequence: CASSGRSTDKQYF. The CDR3 nucleotides are TGCGCCAGCAGCGGCCGAAGCACAGATAAGCAGTATTTT.

This chain uses TRBV7-9 with TRBJ2-7, with a tentative D call TRBD1 (6 bases). The germline CDR1 and CDR2 sequences are SEHNR and FQNEAQ (reference sequence). V gave up 2 bases and J gave up 6 bases, with 14 bases separating them. There are 14 residues in the CDR3. CDR3 sequence (DNA): TGTGCCAGCAGCTTAACGGGAATGACAGGCGAGCAGTACTTC. This codes for CASSLTGMTGEQYF.